This TCR beta chain was sequenced for a study of blood T cell repertoires in COVID-19. Trimming cost V 3 bases and J 8 bases, with 16 bases left between them. Germline CDR1 is GTSNPN and CDR2 is SVGIG (reference sequence). The CDR3 spans 13 residues. Original processing methods: The authors estimated nucleated cell counts from reference gene primer amplification. Only in-frame clones appear in the TCRdb table, and some are missing; sequencing was by immunoSEQ multiplex PCR. From that table come the V and J calls and clone size; the DNA was used to work out D and trimming. The table includes approximately 130,000 clones, approximately 83% detected once.

The V call is TRBV30, the J call TRBJ1-1; TRBD1 is a possible D gene (6 bases). This clonotype was sampled from a woman aged 45 to 65 who had recovered from COVID-19. The specimen sequenced was peripheral blood. The CDR3 sequence is CAWRAKQGGEAFF. For the CDR3, the DNA is TGTGCCTGGAGGGCAAAACAGGGCGGAGAAGCTTTCTTT.